The subject of this entry is one T cell receptor (beta chain). Its target is not known. This record comes from a study of cytomegalovirus exposure and HLA in healthy donors. The ends were cut back, 2 bases at V and 5 bases at J, with 9 bases in the middle. The CDR3 covers 12 residues. CDR1 is SQVTM and CDR2 is ANQGSEA in the germline V gene. Donors were drawn from the approximately 110-subject validation cohort, separate from the approximately 670-subject first cohort. Method: immunoSEQ multiplex PCR; TCRdb's copy keeps in-frame clones and lacks some. Of about 130,000 clones in the sample, around 92% were seen once. General study results and limits: Whilst most TCR sequences proved rare, a subset of public TCRs occurred across many donors.

This sequence originates from a man in his thirties or forties in good health and CMV-seronegative. V and J are TRBV29-1 and TRBJ2-5; the D is unclear. The sequenced material came from PBMCs. For the CDR3, the DNA is TGCAGCGTTGAACCTCCCGGGGAGACCCAGTACTTC. Translation gives CSVEPPGETQYF.